The T cell receptor (beta chain) described here comes from a study of T cells expressing NK-cell markers. General study findings and limits: Clarity on HCMV specificity was lacking for the expanded NKG2C+ T cell clones. Several donors showed these clonotypes also leading the CD3+CD56-NKG2C+ fraction.

Remarks on this clonotype: Its antigen is as yet unknown.

TCRdb processed the 5' RACE reads again and assigns one entry to each CDR3 protein, with no DNA. The sample includes about 540,000 distinct CDR3 sequences. The CDR3 consists of 12 residues. Germline V CDR1 and CDR2: SQVTM, ANQGSEA. The sequence was obtained from a man between 18 and 29 years old in good health. Sequencing input: blood T cells: a sorted CD56 or NKG2C T cell subset, CD4+ or CD8+ T cells, or bulk PBMC T cells (not recorded which). V gene TRBV29-1 combines with J gene TRBJ2-5; the D call of TRBD1 rests on TCRdb alone, since no DNA is present to check it. The CDR3 spells CSVAETEETQYF.